The 9 T cell receptor beta chains in this list originate from one sample, sequenced in a study of blood T cells in healthy people across ages. A second PCR of 7 to 11 cycles used a sample-barcoded 5' primer and a J-beta primer mix. Each CDR3 protein is one row after TCRdb ran MiXCR on the 5' RACE reads. The sample lists roughly 730,000 distinct CDR3 sequences, just over 55% occurring once. Sequencing was carried out using blood. The receptors were sampled from a man aged 40-49 years in good health.

This clonotype has just a few counts. This chain uses TRBV5-5 with TRBJ2-3; D is tentatively TRBD1 or TRBD2 (5 bases each). The CDR3 length is 16 residues. Per germline, CDR1 SGHKS and CDR2 YYEKEE (reference sequence). V gave up 0 bases and J gave up 0 bases, with 11 bases separating them. CDR3 loop: CASSLERDPSTDTQYF. CDR3 sequence (DNA): TGTGCCAGCAGCTTGGAGAGGGACCCCAGCACAGATACGCAGTATTTT.

This chain's CDR3 is CASSPPGMGQFF. CDR3 in DNA: TGTGCCAGCTCACCACCCGGCATGGGGCAGTTCTTC. The V and J genes are TRBV18 and TRBJ2-1; D is unresolved. The germline V gene has CDR1 KGHSH and CDR2 LQKENI. The CDR3 has 12 residues. The germline V and J ends were trimmed by 0 bases and 12 bases, with 9 bases remaining between them.

The chain combines TRBV10-3 with TRBJ1-5, with a tentative D call TRBD1 (5 bases). The CDR3 totals 14 residues. Germline CDR1 is ENHRY and CDR2 is SYGVKD. With 3 bases removed from V and 5 bases from J, the gap between germline ends came to 11 bases. The CDR3 spells CAISDREHDQPQHF. CDR3 nucleotide sequence: TGTGCCATCAGTGACAGGGAGCACGATCAGCCCCAGCATTTT.

The genes are TRBV3-1 and TRBJ1-6; D is undetermined. Germline loops: CDR1 LGHDT, CDR2 YNNKEL (reference sequence). V was clipped by 1 base and J by 8 bases, with 21 bases between them. The CDR3 runs 18 residues. The CDR3: CASSQVRVWGIGDSPLHF. The CDR3 DNA reads TGTGCCAGCAGCCAAGTAAGGGTTTGGGGAATTGGGGATTCACCCCTCCACTTT.

V gene TRBV4-1 combines with J gene TRBJ1-1; 8 bases line up with TRBD1. This CDR3 comprises 15 residues. Germline CDR1 reads MGHRA; CDR2 reads YSYEKL. V dropped 2 bases and J dropped 2; count of bases not matched to a gene: 4. CDR3 sequence: CASSQNRGKNTEAFF. CDR3 in DNA: TGCGCCAGCAGCCAAAACAGGGGGAAAAACACTGAAGCTTTCTTT.

The chain is built from TRBV7-3 and TRBJ2-3; the D is unclear. Germline V gives CDR1 SGHTA, CDR2 FQGTGA. This CDR3 has 14 amino acids. V lost 5 bases and J lost 4, with 13 bases in between. In DNA form, the CDR3 reads TGTGCCAGCAGCAAAACCACCCTAGCAGATACGCAGTATTTT. Its protein product is CASSKTTLADTQYF.

This clonotype showed up just a few times. CDR3 DNA: TGCAGTGCTACGGACAGGGGCGACGAGCAGTACTTC. It is translated as CSATDRGDEQYF. The chain employs TRBV20-1 and TRBJ2-7; the match to TRBD1 covers 9 bases. V trimming: 4 bases; J trimming: 5 bases; junction bases outside the gene matches: 3. CDR1 and CDR2 (germline): DFQATT, SNEGSKA (reference sequence). The CDR3 covers 12 residues.

V is TRBV10-3 and J is TRBJ2-1; 14 bases line up with TRBD2. The CDR3 runs 16 residues. V shed 5 bases, J shed 4 bases, and the junction held 4 bases outside the gene matches. CDR1 is ENHRY and CDR2 is SYGVKD in the germline V gene. CDR3 coding DNA: TGTGCCATCAGTCAAGGGACTAGCGGGGGTTACAATGAGCAGTTCTTC. Amino acids: CAISQGTSGGYNEQFF.

The chain couples TRBV7-2 to TRBJ2-5; tentative D call: TRBD2 (6 bases). The germline V gene has CDR1 SGHTA and CDR2 FQGNSA. The CDR3 contains 14 residues. V lost 5 bases to trimming and J lost 5 bases, with 15 bases between them. CDR3 residues: CASSPLKRAETQYF. As DNA, the CDR3 is TGTGCCAGCAGCCCCTTAAAGCGGGCGGAGACCCAGTACTTC.